This is a list of T cell receptor beta chains from one sample in a study of T cell responses to AZD1222 COVID-19 vaccine. Clones were read by immunoSEQ multiplex PCR, and TCRdb kept only the in-frame ones, dropping some. The sample lists 150,000 to 200,000 clones, 85% to 95% occurring once. The sample was peripheral blood, taken on day 0 of AZD1222 vaccination. The receptors stem from an adult in good health. Each CDR3 is given with its conserved first and last residue. Each record gives: clone size, J gene, D gene, V gene, CDR3 DNA, CDR3 protein. A D gene is named only where the DNA matches it firmly. Expanded clones get a size class; other rows say once, few or many, or leave the size out.

abundance: -; j_gene: TRBJ1-6; d_gene: -; v_gene: TRBV7-9; CDR3nt: TGTGCCAGCAGCTCCGCGCAATATAATTCACCCCTCCACTTT; CDR3aa: CASSSAQYNSPLHF
abundance: -; j_gene: TRBJ1-2; d_gene: -; v_gene: TRBV28; CDR3nt: TGTGCCAGCAGCCTCTCTCGGCGGGGTAATAACTACACCTTC; CDR3aa: CASSLSRRGNNYTF
abundance: -; j_gene: TRBJ1-6; d_gene: -; v_gene: TRBV19; CDR3nt: TGTGCCAGTAAGGTCGGGACCGGGCGTTCACCCCTCCACTTT; CDR3aa: CASKVGTGRSPLHF
abundance: -; j_gene: TRBJ2-7; d_gene: -; v_gene: TRBV19; CDR3nt: TGTGCCAGTAGTATAGCCGCGGGGAGAGCCTACGAGCAGTACTTC; CDR3aa: CASSIAAGRAYEQYF
abundance: -; j_gene: TRBJ1-2; d_gene: -; v_gene: TRBV7-2; CDR3nt: TGTGCCAGCAGCTACCAGGGATTGGGTGGCTACACCTTC; CDR3aa: CASSYQGLGGYTF
abundance: -; j_gene: TRBJ1-5; d_gene: -; v_gene: TRBV7-3; CDR3nt: TGTGCCAGCAGCTTAACGGGCTCGAGGAGCAATCAGCCCCAGCATTTT; CDR3aa: CASSLTGSRSNQPQHF
abundance: -; j_gene: TRBJ2-3; d_gene: -; v_gene: TRBV6-2/TRBV6-3; CDR3nt: TGTGCCAGCAGCCCAAGGGCTGTCTCAGATACGCAGTATTTT; CDR3aa: CASSPRAVSDTQYF
abundance: once; j_gene: TRBJ2-3; d_gene: -; v_gene: TRBV18; CDR3nt: TGTGCCAGCTCACCACCTCAGCGGGCAGATACGCAGTATTTT; CDR3aa: CASSPPQRADTQYF
abundance: -; j_gene: TRBJ2-3; d_gene: -; v_gene: TRBV19; CDR3nt: TGTGCCAGTATGGGCCGGGTCACAGATACGCAGTATTTT; CDR3aa: CASMGRVTDTQYF
abundance: -; j_gene: TRBJ1-5; d_gene: -; v_gene: TRBV5-6; CDR3nt: TGTGCCAGCAGCTTCCGGGACCGCGATCAGCCCCAGCATTTT; CDR3aa: CASSFRDRDQPQHF
abundance: -; j_gene: TRBJ2-2; d_gene: -; v_gene: TRBV6-5; CDR3nt: TGTGCCAGCATCCTCCGATCGGGGACCGGGGAGCTGTTTTTT; CDR3aa: CASILRSGTGELFF
abundance: -; j_gene: TRBJ1-2; d_gene: -; v_gene: TRBV13; CDR3nt: TGTGCCAGCAGCTTAGGCAGGACGGGCTATGGCTACACCTTC; CDR3aa: CASSLGRTGYGYTF
abundance: once; j_gene: TRBJ1-5; d_gene: -; v_gene: TRBV7-4; CDR3nt: TGTGCCAGCAGCTCAAGATGGCTGGTGAGGTCCGTCCAGCCCCAGCATTTT; CDR3aa: CASSSRWLVRSVQPQHF
abundance: -; j_gene: TRBJ2-1; d_gene: -; v_gene: TRBV15; CDR3nt: TGTGCCACCTCAAGAGTAGGGGGGGCCTACAATGAGCAGTTCTTC; CDR3aa: CATSRVGGAYNEQFF
abundance: few; j_gene: TRBJ1-2; d_gene: -; v_gene: TRBV7-2; CDR3nt: TGTGCCAGCTCTCCCAGTATGGGGGAGGATGGCTACACCTTC; CDR3aa: CASSPSMGEDGYTF
abundance: -; j_gene: TRBJ2-7; d_gene: TRBD1; v_gene: TRBV9; CDR3nt: TGTGCCAGCTCGGGACAGGGGAGCTACGAGCAGTACTTC; CDR3aa: CASSGQGSYEQYF
abundance: -; j_gene: TRBJ2-3; d_gene: -; v_gene: TRBV2; CDR3nt: TGTGCCAGCAGGAGGGGTTTGGGACCACTGGAGCCAGATACGCAGTATTTT; CDR3aa: CASRRGLGPLEPDTQYF
abundance: -; j_gene: TRBJ2-2; d_gene: -; v_gene: TRBV5-1; CDR3nt: TGCGCCAGCAGCCCCCCGACAAGCACCGGGGAGCTGTTTTTT; CDR3aa: CASSPPTSTGELFF
abundance: -; j_gene: TRBJ1-2; d_gene: -; v_gene: TRBV5-8; CDR3nt: TGTGCCAGCAGCTTGGGAAGACCACTCGTATATGGCTACACCTTC; CDR3aa: CASSLGRPLVYGYTF
abundance: -; j_gene: TRBJ1-2; d_gene: -; v_gene: TRBV5-1; CDR3nt: TGCGCCAGCAGCGGCGACAGAGATCTCTATGGCTACACCTTC; CDR3aa: CASSGDRDLYGYTF
abundance: few; j_gene: TRBJ1-1; d_gene: -; v_gene: TRBV6-4; CDR3nt: TGTGCCAGCAGTGACTCGAACCGAATCCCTCAAGTGGCTTTCTTT; CDR3aa: CASSDSNRIPQVAFF
abundance: -; j_gene: TRBJ1-1; d_gene: -; v_gene: TRBV6-5; CDR3nt: TGTGCCAGCAGTTACTCCAGACGGTCGTTGATCACTGAAGCTTTCTTT; CDR3aa: CASSYSRRSLITEAFF
abundance: -; j_gene: TRBJ1-1; d_gene: -; v_gene: TRBV12-3/TRBV12-4; CDR3nt: TGTGCCAGCAGTTTAACGCATACCTCGGCTTTCTTT; CDR3aa: CASSLTHTSAFF
abundance: -; j_gene: TRBJ2-7; d_gene: TRBD2; v_gene: TRBV27; CDR3nt: TGTGCCAGCAGCCGGGGACTAGCGGGAGGGCACTCCGAGCAGTACTTC; CDR3aa: CASSRGLAGGHSEQYF
abundance: -; j_gene: TRBJ1-1; d_gene: -; v_gene: TRBV5-1; CDR3nt: TGCGCCAGCAGCTTGCAGGCTCCGGCTCCGGGGGCTGTCACTGAAGCTTTCTTT; CDR3aa: CASSLQAPAPGAVTEAFF
abundance: -; j_gene: TRBJ1-1; d_gene: TRBD1; v_gene: TRBV10-3; CDR3nt: TGTGCCATCAAACCCGGGACAGGAGGGGACACTGAAGCTTTCTTT; CDR3aa: CAIKPGTGGDTEAFF
abundance: -; j_gene: TRBJ2-4; d_gene: -; v_gene: TRBV9; CDR3nt: TGTGCCAGCAGCCTTAACGCCCTTGGAGCCAAAAACATTCAGTACTTC; CDR3aa: CASSLNALGAKNIQYF
abundance: -; j_gene: TRBJ1-1; d_gene: TRBD1; v_gene: TRBV6-2/TRBV6-3; CDR3nt: TGTGCCAGCAGTCAACAGGGGCCGACTTCCATGAACACTGAAGCTTTCTTT; CDR3aa: CASSQQGPTSMNTEAFF
abundance: -; j_gene: TRBJ2-5; d_gene: TRBD2; v_gene: TRBV19; CDR3nt: TGTGCCAGTAGTACACAGGGACTAGCGGCCCTACAAGAGACCCAGTACTTC; CDR3aa: CASSTQGLAALQETQYF
abundance: -; j_gene: TRBJ1-2; d_gene: -; v_gene: TRBV28; CDR3nt: TGTGCCAGCAGTCTATGGGGAGGGGCAAATGGCTACACCTTC; CDR3aa: CASSLWGGANGYTF
abundance: -; j_gene: TRBJ2-1; d_gene: TRBD2; v_gene: TRBV11-3; CDR3nt: TGTGCCAGCAGCTTAGATCGACTAGCGGGAGGGAATGAGCAGTTCTTC; CDR3aa: CASSLDRLAGGNEQFF
abundance: -; j_gene: TRBJ1-1; d_gene: -; v_gene: TRBV27; CDR3nt: TGTGCCAGCAGTTTCGCCGGGGCCGGCACTGAAGCTTTCTTT; CDR3aa: CASSFAGAGTEAFF
abundance: once; j_gene: TRBJ1-2; d_gene: -; v_gene: TRBV7-2; CDR3nt: TGTGCCAGCAGTTTGGGGAAAATTTACGGCTACACCTTC; CDR3aa: CASSLGKIYGYTF
abundance: -; j_gene: TRBJ1-1; d_gene: -; v_gene: TRBV12-5; CDR3nt: TGTGCTAGTGGTTTTAACGAGCAGGGATCGACCACTGAAGCTTTCTTT; CDR3aa: CASGFNEQGSTTEAFF
abundance: -; j_gene: TRBJ1-1; d_gene: -; v_gene: TRBV4-3; CDR3nt: TGCGCCAGCAGCCAAGTTCGTGGGGAAGCTTTCTTT; CDR3aa: CASSQVRGEAFF
abundance: -; j_gene: TRBJ1-1; d_gene: -; v_gene: TRBV11-3; CDR3nt: TGTGCCAGCAGCTTAGGAGGGAAAGGGAACACTGAAGCTTTCTTT; CDR3aa: CASSLGGKGNTEAFF
abundance: -; j_gene: TRBJ1-2; d_gene: -; v_gene: TRBV7-2; CDR3nt: TGTGCCAGCAGCTTGGGGAGGGGCGTCTATGGCTACACCTTC; CDR3aa: CASSLGRGVYGYTF
abundance: -; j_gene: TRBJ1-1; d_gene: -; v_gene: TRBV30; CDR3nt: TGTGCCTGGAGTGTGGGTCGCGGTGTTGAAGCTTTCTTT; CDR3aa: CAWSVGRGVEAFF
abundance: -; j_gene: TRBJ2-1; d_gene: -; v_gene: TRBV7-2; CDR3nt: TGTGCCAGCAGCTTAGGTAGTGCTCAGCCCCGGCCGCAGTTCTTC; CDR3aa: CASSLGSAQPRPQFF
abundance: -; j_gene: TRBJ1-2; d_gene: -; v_gene: TRBV27; CDR3nt: TGTGCCAGCAGTTTGTCTTCCGGGACACGGCTTAGCTACACCTTC; CDR3aa: CASSLSSGTRLSYTF
abundance: -; j_gene: TRBJ1-3; d_gene: -; v_gene: TRBV28; CDR3nt: TGTGCCAGCAGTTTTACTGGAAACACCATATATTTT; CDR3aa: CASSFTGNTIYF
abundance: -; j_gene: TRBJ2-7; d_gene: TRBD2; v_gene: TRBV29-1; CDR3nt: TGCAGCGTTGTTACTAGCGGCACGTACGAGCAGTACTTC; CDR3aa: CSVVTSGTYEQYF
abundance: -; j_gene: TRBJ1-1; d_gene: -; v_gene: TRBV5-1; CDR3nt: TGCGCCAGCAGCTTGATGAAGAACACTGAAGCTTTCTTT; CDR3aa: CASSLMKNTEAFF
abundance: -; j_gene: TRBJ1-5; d_gene: TRBD1; v_gene: TRBV7-9; CDR3nt: TGTGCCAGCAGCTGGGACAGCCTCAATCAGCCCCAGCATTTT; CDR3aa: CASSWDSLNQPQHF
abundance: -; j_gene: TRBJ1-4; d_gene: TRBD1; v_gene: TRBV10-1; CDR3nt: TGCGCCAGCAGTGAGTACCGGACAGGGGAACTGTTTTTT; CDR3aa: CASSEYRTGELFF
abundance: few; j_gene: TRBJ1-2; d_gene: -; v_gene: TRBV4-2; CDR3nt: TGTGCCAGCAGTAATATGGGGGGTGCTGATGGCTACACCTTC; CDR3aa: CASSNMGGADGYTF
abundance: -; j_gene: TRBJ2-1; d_gene: -; v_gene: TRBV13; CDR3nt: TGTGCCAGCAGCTTAGGTGGGGGCGCCTACAATGAGCAGTTCTTC; CDR3aa: CASSLGGGAYNEQFF
abundance: -; j_gene: TRBJ1-1; d_gene: -; v_gene: TRBV11-2; CDR3nt: TGTGCCAGCAGCTCAATGGGGGGTAATGCTTTCTTT; CDR3aa: CASSSMGGNAFF